A single sample is the source of the 7 T cell receptor beta chains below, sequenced in a study of T cells in women clearing cervical HPV infection. Profiling relied on immunoSEQ multiplex PCR, and the TCRdb table lists in-frame clones only, not all of them. Its clone listing holds around 16,000 clones. The sample comprised blood buffy coat. The receptors originated from a woman between 18 and 75 years old with a cervical HPV16 infection that either progressed to CIN3+ or cleared (not recorded which).

Turning to this clone: The CDR3 is cut off 3 residues early in the read; its end comes from the germline J gene. The rearrangement uses TRBV7-9 and TRBJ2-3; 7 bases agree with TRBD1. The ends lost 5 bases at V and 4 bases at J; junction bases unmatched: 9. The CDR3 is 15 amino acids. Per germline, CDR1 SEHNR and CDR2 FQNEAQ (reference sequence). CDR3 bases read: TGTGCCAGCAGCGTCGATTTGACAGGGTCAGATACG. This encodes CASSVDLTGSDT. The entire CDR3 is CASSVDLTGSDTQYF.

In the case of this clone: The read terminates 3 residues before the CDR3 end, so the remaining end is supplied by the germline J gene. V and J are TRBV6-1 and TRBJ1-1; D is perhaps TRBD1 (6 bases). V shed 6 bases and J shed 3 bases, with 11 bases lying between them. The CDR3 runs 13 residues. Germline values: CDR1 MNHNS, CDR2 SASEGT. The sequenced CDR3 bases are TGTGCCAGCAGGGAACAGGGATACACTGAA. Its translation is CASREQGYTE. The entire CDR3 sequence reads CASREQGYTEAFF.

As for this clone: The CDR3 end falls 3 residues outside the read, so it is completed with the germline J gene. The genes are TRBV20-1 and TRBJ2-1; the match to TRBD2 covers 8 bases. Germline CDR1 and CDR2: DFQATT and SNEGSKA (reference sequence). This CDR3 has 15 residues. The junction had 7 bases not matched to a gene; V was cut back by 5 bases and J by 1 base. The sequenced CDR3 bases are TGCAGTGCTGCCCCGGGACTAGAATCCTACAATGAG. Translating it yields CSAAPGLESYNE. The complete CDR3 protein is CSAAPGLESYNEQFF.

Of note for this clone: The CDR3 is cut off 3 residues early in the read; its end comes from the germline J gene. The chain carries TRBV9 and TRBJ2-5; 10 bases map to TRBD2. Germline CDR1 is SGDLS and CDR2 is YYNGEE. CDR3 length: 16 residues. The junction had 7 bases not matched to a gene; V was cut back by 1 base and J by 4 bases. The CDR3: CASSVTVAGGRETQYF. Partial CDR3 DNA: TGTGCCAGCAGCGTAACGGTAGCGGGGGGCAGAGAGACC.

Details on this clone: The DNA ends 3 residues before the CDR3 does, and the rest of the CDR3 is filled in from the germline J gene. The V and J genes are TRBV5-1 and TRBJ1-3; 7 bases align to TRBD1. CDR3 length: 15 amino acids. Germline loops: CDR1 SGHRS, CDR2 YFSETQ. The ends lost 3 bases at V and 2 bases at J; junction bases unmatched: 5. CDR3 loop: CASSSQGVAGNTIYF. The CDR3 bases that were read are TGCGCCAGCAGCTCTCAGGGGGTAGCTGGAAACACC.

Turning to this clone: The CDR3 goes on 3 residues after the read ends, and that part is filled in from the germline J gene. The chain has TRBV6-2 or TRBV6-3 and TRBJ1-5, with 7 bases identical to TRBD1. The CDR3 spans 14 residues. CDR1 and CDR2 from the germline V gene are MNHEY and SVGEGT. J lost 5 bases, V lost 5 bases, and 6 bases had no gene match. The CDR3 region is CASSISGGHQPQHF. CDR3 bases read: TGTGCCAGCAGTATCTCAGGGGGGCATCAGCCC.

Note on this clone: The sequence runs out 3 residues before the end of the CDR3; the remainder is reconstructed from the germline J gene. The chain employs TRBV19 and TRBJ1-2; TRBD1 aligns across 8 bases. The CDR3 consists of 14 residues. Germline CDR1 and CDR2: LNHDA and SQIVND (reference sequence). Germline trimming cut 6 bases from V and 1 base from J; bases unmatched to any gene: 4. The covered CDR3 bases are TGTGCCAGTAGGCAAGACAGGGGTAACTATGGC. Translation gives CASRQDRGNYG. The entire CDR3 is CASRQDRGNYGYTF. Filled out from reference TRBV19 and TRBJ1-2, the complete variable domain reads DGGITQSPKYLFRKEGQNVTLSCEQNLNHDAMYWYRQDPGQGLRLIYYSQIVNDFQKGDIAEGYSVSREKKESFPLTVTSAQKNPTAFYLCASRQDRGNYGYTFGSGTRLTVV.